These T cell receptor beta chains were read from a single sample in a study of OX40 agonist ivuxolimab in advanced cancers. Repertoires were generated with immunoSEQ multiplex PCR, while TCRdb's copy carries only in-frame clones and drops some. The table records tens of thousands of clones, roughly 80% of them present only once. The sample consisted of CD4+ or CD8+ T cells sorted from blood, taken in a trial of the OX40 agonist ivuxolimab. The receptors were gathered from an adult with an advanced solid tumor such as melanoma, head and neck, liver or kidney cancer. The CDR3 runs from the conserved cysteine through the conserved F or W. The order of the fields is V gene, J gene, D gene, CDR3 protein. The D gene is left open where the match is weak.

v_call: TRBV6-5; j_call: TRBJ1-4; d_call: NA; cdr3_aa: CASSYSYQGLNEKLFF
v_call: TRBV11-3; j_call: TRBJ2-2; d_call: TRBD1; cdr3_aa: CASSSRTGRTGELFF
v_call: TRBV5-6; j_call: TRBJ2-1; d_call: NA; cdr3_aa: CASSLGGFGNEQFF
v_call: TRBV16; j_call: TRBJ1-2; d_call: TRBD1; cdr3_aa: CASSHRGQGNGYTF
v_call: TRBV30; j_call: TRBJ2-1; d_call: NA; cdr3_aa: CAWSLGNEQFF
v_call: TRBV4-2; j_call: TRBJ2-3; d_call: TRBD2; cdr3_aa: CASSYGEGKDTQYF
v_call: TRBV6-5; j_call: TRBJ2-2; d_call: TRBD1; cdr3_aa: CASRRDRVGTGELFF
v_call: TRBV2; j_call: TRBJ2-1; d_call: NA; cdr3_aa: CASSVQQGDEQFF
v_call: TRBV14; j_call: TRBJ2-5; d_call: NA; cdr3_aa: CASSQSFRSGYQETQYF
v_call: TRBV9; j_call: TRBJ2-2; d_call: NA; cdr3_aa: CASSVVSSSAGNTGELFF
v_call: TRBV7-8; j_call: TRBJ2-5; d_call: NA; cdr3_aa: CASSLGGPGIVETQYF
v_call: TRBV4-1; j_call: TRBJ2-3; d_call: TRBD2; cdr3_aa: CASSQVMTSGGAGTDTQYF
v_call: TRBV9; j_call: TRBJ2-3; d_call: NA; cdr3_aa: CASSPPQGGSTDTQYF
v_call: TRBV7-2; j_call: TRBJ1-2; d_call: NA; cdr3_aa: CASSLATAFFYGYTF
v_call: TRBV6-1; j_call: TRBJ1-4; d_call: TRBD1; cdr3_aa: CATPGQGLRKLFF
v_call: TRBV21-1; j_call: TRBJ1-2; d_call: NA; cdr3_aa: CASSTRVHGYTF
v_call: TRBV18; j_call: TRBJ1-5; d_call: NA; cdr3_aa: CASSPPGENQPQHF
v_call: TRBV7-2; j_call: TRBJ2-1; d_call: NA; cdr3_aa: CASSLMVEQFF
v_call: TRBV7-8; j_call: TRBJ2-7; d_call: NA; cdr3_aa: CASRDKRPPYEQYF
v_call: TRBV28; j_call: TRBJ2-2; d_call: NA; cdr3_aa: CASSWAAGNTGELFF
v_call: TRBV7-9; j_call: TRBJ1-5; d_call: NA; cdr3_aa: CASSLDGGPQHF
v_call: TRBV7-9; j_call: TRBJ1-1; d_call: NA; cdr3_aa: CASSLALGTEAFF
v_call: TRBV7-2; j_call: TRBJ2-7; d_call: TRBD2; cdr3_aa: CASSLAGRGGEQYF
v_call: TRBV7-9; j_call: TRBJ1-6; d_call: NA; cdr3_aa: CASSLAPGVQNNSPLHF
v_call: TRBV5-5; j_call: TRBJ2-2; d_call: NA; cdr3_aa: CASSFSPGELFF
v_call: TRBV5-1; j_call: TRBJ1-6; d_call: NA; cdr3_aa: CASSSGPAPLHF
v_call: TRBV30; j_call: TRBJ1-1; d_call: TRBD1; cdr3_aa: CAWREGPGQGSYTEAFF
v_call: TRBV5-6; j_call: TRBJ2-5; d_call: TRBD1; cdr3_aa: CASSYDRGDETQYF
v_call: TRBV6-5; j_call: TRBJ2-7; d_call: NA; cdr3_aa: CASWGASYEQYF
v_call: TRBV28; j_call: TRBJ1-5; d_call: NA; cdr3_aa: CASSLAGRGNQPQHF
v_call: TRBV2; j_call: TRBJ2-3; d_call: NA; cdr3_aa: CASSGYPQSTDTQYF
v_call: TRBV11-3; j_call: TRBJ2-1; d_call: TRBD2; cdr3_aa: CASSLASGRTKGEQFF
v_call: TRBV5-6; j_call: TRBJ2-3; d_call: TRBD2; cdr3_aa: CASSFRSGVDTQYF
v_call: TRBV19; j_call: TRBJ2-1; d_call: TRBD1; cdr3_aa: CASLALDRGKHNEQFF
v_call: TRBV6-4; j_call: TRBJ2-5; d_call: TRBD2; cdr3_aa: CASARLAGVQETQYF
v_call: TRBV4-3; j_call: TRBJ1-1; d_call: TRBD1; cdr3_aa: CASSQGQGRVAEAFF
v_call: TRBV6-5; j_call: TRBJ1-2; d_call: NA; cdr3_aa: CASRAGNHGYTF
v_call: TRBV18; j_call: TRBJ2-1; d_call: NA; cdr3_aa: CASSPTLKTSSYNEQFF
v_call: TRBV7-9; j_call: TRBJ2-7; d_call: TRBD2; cdr3_aa: CASSSGLGLAHEQYF
v_call: TRBV14; j_call: TRBJ2-3; d_call: TRBD1; cdr3_aa: CASKQGFGTDTQYF
v_call: TRBV5-8; j_call: TRBJ1-1; d_call: TRBD1; cdr3_aa: CASSLGTGPRVEAFF
v_call: TRBV7-2; j_call: TRBJ2-3; d_call: NA; cdr3_aa: CASSLGISGATDTQYF
v_call: TRBV2; j_call: TRBJ2-5; d_call: TRBD1; cdr3_aa: CASRGKTGETQETQYF
v_call: TRBV29-1; j_call: TRBJ1-5; d_call: TRBD1; cdr3_aa: CSVGQGGNQPQHF
v_call: TRBV14; j_call: TRBJ2-1; d_call: NA; cdr3_aa: CASSYLIHEQFF
v_call: TRBV9; j_call: TRBJ2-1; d_call: TRBD2; cdr3_aa: CASSAGLAGSYNEQFF
v_call: TRBV19; j_call: TRBJ1-2; d_call: NA; cdr3_aa: CASSLSYYGYTF
v_call: TRBV29-1; j_call: TRBJ2-5; d_call: TRBD2; cdr3_aa: CSVDSGGKTQYF
v_call: TRBV25-1; j_call: TRBJ2-1; d_call: TRBD2; cdr3_aa: CASMKSGSLNEQFF
v_call: TRBV28; j_call: TRBJ2-5; d_call: NA; cdr3_aa: CASSLGQRQETQYF
v_call: TRBV28; j_call: TRBJ2-3; d_call: NA; cdr3_aa: CASSLPLLGTDTQYF
v_call: TRBV11-1; j_call: TRBJ2-3; d_call: TRBD2; cdr3_aa: CASSPEGGGDGDTQYF